This T cell receptor beta chain was recorded in a study of blood T cell repertoires in COVID-19 (dated by TCRdb to 2020 to 2021). Background for the entire study: Samples covering the acute and convalescent phases of COVID-19 were provided by collaborators in the United States, Italy and Spain. The sample metadata nearly always contained a de-identified subject ID, COVID-19 status, age in years and sex. The dataset comprised deeply sampled blood TCRbeta repertoires from subjects exposed to, actively infected with, or recovered from COVID-19. Samples were obtained from the ongoing ImmuneRACE study (first 160 participants) and from 1,254 subjects provided by 6 global collaborators. The repertoires were released in a freely available public database intended as a resource for research on the immune response to SARS-CoV-2. The material from the prospective study consisted of cDNA or gDNA derived from T cells, B-cell-depleted T cells, or PBMCs. Where available, HLA class I and class II types were obtained from metadata supplied by the sample provider rather than from assay-based typing. Results and caveats for the whole study, not just this receptor: The amount of clinical and demographic metadata varied by source and participant and was provided uncurated.

The immunoSEQ Assay, a bias-controlled multiplex PCR, was used to amplify TCRbeta CDR3 regions from genomic DNA. As for how the authors treated the data: Nucleated cell counts per sample were estimated from amplification of reference gene primers within the assay. Sequence reads were collapsed and filtered to measure the absolute abundance of every unique TCRbeta CDR3 rearrangement. Productive Simpson clonality was computed per sample as the square root of Simpson's diversity index over productive rearrangements. TCRdb limited this immuneACCESS table to in-frame rearrangements with V and J called. A share of clones is missing; checked studies link under half to unresolved V genes, and the rest is unexplained. V and J calls and clone size come straight from that table; D and trimming were deduced from the DNA. In this sample the table shows over 300,000 clones, about 90% of which occur a single time. The ten largest clones represent approximately 6.2% of the sample.

Note on this clone: Its antigen target is currently unknown. The input lacks base qualities; no much larger clone sits a single base away.

Each collaborating institution followed its own protocols to collect whole blood in K2EDTA tubes. For TCRbeta analysis, collaborators shipped samples in one of three forms: frozen whole blood, isolated PBMCs, or DNA extracted from either of those sample types. The CDR3 goes from the cysteine to the phenylalanine over 15 residues. The CDR3 DNA has 45 bases and is translated from base 1. CDR1 and CDR2, looked up from the germline V gene, are KGHDR and SFDVKD. V and J are trimmed by 3 bases and 3 bases, and the gene matches miss 4 bases of the junction. The TCR comes from a man aged 18 to 30 with active or convalescent COVID-19. Material for sequencing was peripheral blood. Recombination joined TRBV24-1 with TRBJ2-7; 10 middle bases align to TRBD2. The CDR3 region reads CATSDSGLADYEQYF. The sequenced DNA is TGTGCCACCAGTGATAGCGGACTAGCGGACTACGAGCAGTACTTC.